The entry below gives a single T cell receptor beta chain sequence along with its context. Its antigen is not identified. The entry originates in a study of cytomegalovirus exposure and HLA in healthy donors. Study context: Most donors, 80% to 90% of some 400 genotyped, fell in the Caucasian-associated ancestry cluster. Study findings and constraints: In vitro assays verified that a few CMV-associated chains recognized CMV antigens specifically. In a later analysis, at a false discovery rate of 0.05, approximately 15,000 TCR beta sequences matched HLA alleles.

In the PCR, 60 Vbeta and 13 Jbeta primers were used. Sequencing was performed with immunoSEQ multiplex PCR; in TCRdb, only in-frame clones are kept and a portion is missing. The table records 95,000 to 110,000 clones, around 77% of them present only once. V trimming: 5 bases; J trimming: 2 bases; junction bases outside the gene matches: 5. Germline values: CDR1 SEHNR, CDR2 FQNEAQ (reference sequence). This CDR3 comprises 16 residues. The TCR was taken from a man between 18 and 29 years old in good health and CMV-seronegative. This sequence joins TRBV7-9 and TRBJ2-2, with 10 bases fitting TRBD2. Material for sequencing was PBMCs. The CDR3 DNA reads TGTGCCAGCAGCCTTAGCGGGGGGCTAAACACCGGGGAGCTGTTTTTT. It is translated as CASSLSGGLNTGELFF.